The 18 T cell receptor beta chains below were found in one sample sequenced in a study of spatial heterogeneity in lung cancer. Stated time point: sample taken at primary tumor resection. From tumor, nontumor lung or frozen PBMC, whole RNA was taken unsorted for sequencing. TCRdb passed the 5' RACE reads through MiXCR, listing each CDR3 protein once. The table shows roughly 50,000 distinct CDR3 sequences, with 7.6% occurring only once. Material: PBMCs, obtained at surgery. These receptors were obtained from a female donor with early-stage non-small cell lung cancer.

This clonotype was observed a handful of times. The CDR3 bases are TGTGCCAGCAGCCGGGACGGGAAGAACACCGGGGAGCTGTTTTTT. Protein: CASSRDGKNTGELFF. The V call is TRBV7-2, the J call TRBJ2-2, with D tentatively TRBD1 or TRBD2 (5 bases each). V was pared by 5 bases and J by 1 base, with 11 bases between. Germline CDR1 SGHTA, CDR2 FQGNSA. The CDR3 runs to 15 residues.

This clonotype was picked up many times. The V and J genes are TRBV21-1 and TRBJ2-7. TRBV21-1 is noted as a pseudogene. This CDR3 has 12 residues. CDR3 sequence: CASWKETYEQYF. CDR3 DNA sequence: TGTGCCAGCTGGAAGGAGACCTACGAGCAGTACTTC.

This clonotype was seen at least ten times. For the CDR3, the DNA is TGTGCCAGCAGCTGGGGGTGGGGGACAGATACGCAGTATTTT. Translating gives CASSWGWGTDTQYF. The chain joins TRBV11-2 to TRBJ2-3, with D perhaps being TRBD1 or TRBD2 (5 bases each). Germline V gene sequence: CDR1 SGHAT, CDR2 FQNNGV. This CDR3 is built from 14 residues. Trimming left V 4 bases short and J 3 bases short, with 11 bases between.

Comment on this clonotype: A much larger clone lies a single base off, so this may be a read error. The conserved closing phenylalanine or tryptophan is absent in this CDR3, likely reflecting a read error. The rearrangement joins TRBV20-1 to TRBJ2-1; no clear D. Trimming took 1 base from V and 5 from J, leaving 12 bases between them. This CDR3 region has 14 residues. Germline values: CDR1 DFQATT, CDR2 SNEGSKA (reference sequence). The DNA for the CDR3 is TGCAGTGCTAGAGTTCCGGGTCTAAACAATGAGCAGTTCATC. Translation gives CSARVPGLNNEQFI.

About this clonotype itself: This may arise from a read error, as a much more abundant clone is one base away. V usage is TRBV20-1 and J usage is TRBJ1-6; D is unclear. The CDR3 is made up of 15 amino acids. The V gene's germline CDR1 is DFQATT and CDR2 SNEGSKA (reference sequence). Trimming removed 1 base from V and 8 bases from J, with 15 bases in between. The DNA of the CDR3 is TGCAGTGCTAGAGTCGCCCATCTCATGTATTCACCCCTCCACTTT. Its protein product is CSARVAHLMYSPLHF.

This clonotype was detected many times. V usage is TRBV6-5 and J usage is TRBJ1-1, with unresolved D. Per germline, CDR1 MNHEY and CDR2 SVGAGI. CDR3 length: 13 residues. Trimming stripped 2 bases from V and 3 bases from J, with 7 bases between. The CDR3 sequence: CASSYTVDTEAFF. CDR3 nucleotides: TGTGCCAGCAGTTACACTGTTGACACTGAAGCTTTCTTT.

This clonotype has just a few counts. In DNA form, the CDR3 reads TGTGCCAGCAGCCAAGATTTGAGGAGGAGTGGCTACACCTTC. Protein sequence: CASSQDLRRSGYTF. The chain combines TRBV3-1 with TRBJ1-2, with D unclear. This CDR3 contains 14 residues. Germline values: CDR1 LGHDT, CDR2 YNNKEL (reference sequence). Trimming cost V 0 bases and J 7 bases, with 12 bases left between them. The full variable domain, rest sourced from reference TRBV3-1 and TRBJ1-2, is DTAVSQTPKYLVTQMGNDKSIKCEQNLGHDTMYWYKQDSKKFLKIMFSYNNKELIINETVPNRFSPKSPDKAHLNLHINSLELGDSAVYFCASSQDLRRSGYTFGSGTRLTVV.

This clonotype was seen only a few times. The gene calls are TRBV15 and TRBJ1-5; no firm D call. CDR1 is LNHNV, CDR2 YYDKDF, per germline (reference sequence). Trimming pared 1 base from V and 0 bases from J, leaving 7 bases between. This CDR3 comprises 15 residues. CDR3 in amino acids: CATSRAGSSNQPQHF. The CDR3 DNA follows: TGTGCCACCAGCAGAGCAGGTTCTAGCAATCAGCCCCAGCATTTT.

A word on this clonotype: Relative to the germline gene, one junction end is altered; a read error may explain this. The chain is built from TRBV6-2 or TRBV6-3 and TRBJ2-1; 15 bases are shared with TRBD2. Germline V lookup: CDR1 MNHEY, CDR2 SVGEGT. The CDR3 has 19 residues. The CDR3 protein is CASSYYLGTSGGHYSEQFF. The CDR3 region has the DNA TGTGCCAGCAGTTACTATTTAGGGACTAGCGGGGGGCACTACAGTGAGCAGTTCTTC.

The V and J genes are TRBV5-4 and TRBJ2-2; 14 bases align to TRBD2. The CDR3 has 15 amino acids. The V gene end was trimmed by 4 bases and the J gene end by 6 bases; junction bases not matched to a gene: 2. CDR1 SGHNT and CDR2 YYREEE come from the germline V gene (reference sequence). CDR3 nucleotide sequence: TGTGCCAGCAGCCCGACTAGCGGGGGGGCCGGGGAGCTGTTTTTT. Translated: CASSPTSGGAGELFF.

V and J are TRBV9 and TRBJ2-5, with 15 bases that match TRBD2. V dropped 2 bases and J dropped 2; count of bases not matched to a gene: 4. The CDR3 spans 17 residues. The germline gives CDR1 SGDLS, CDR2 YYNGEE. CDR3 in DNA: TGTGCCAGCAGCGTGGGGACTAGCGGGGGGTCACAAGAGACCCAGTACTTC. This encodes CASSVGTSGGSQETQYF.

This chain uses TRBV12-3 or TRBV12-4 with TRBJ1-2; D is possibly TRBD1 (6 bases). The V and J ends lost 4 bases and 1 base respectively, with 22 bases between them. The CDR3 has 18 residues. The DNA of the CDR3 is TGTGCCAGCAGTTCCCCTCGCGGACAGCGAGGTTATAACTATGGCTACACCTTC. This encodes CASSSPRGQRGYNYGYTF.

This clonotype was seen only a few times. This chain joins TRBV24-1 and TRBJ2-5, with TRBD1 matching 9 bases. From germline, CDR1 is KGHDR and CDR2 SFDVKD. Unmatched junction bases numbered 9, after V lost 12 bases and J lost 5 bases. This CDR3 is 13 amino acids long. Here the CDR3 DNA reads TGTGCCGCCCGGGACAGGGTTTTGGAGACCCAGTACTTC. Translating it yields CAARDRVLETQYF.

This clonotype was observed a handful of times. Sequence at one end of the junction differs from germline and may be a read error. Here the CDR3 reads CASSSTLARENLFF. In DNA, the CDR3 is TGTGCCAGCAGCTCCACCCTCGCTCGCGAAAATCTGTTTTTT. The chain joins TRBV7-9 to TRBJ1-4, with no clear D. Germline values: CDR1 SEHNR, CDR2 FQNEAQ (reference sequence). This CDR3 has 14 amino acids.

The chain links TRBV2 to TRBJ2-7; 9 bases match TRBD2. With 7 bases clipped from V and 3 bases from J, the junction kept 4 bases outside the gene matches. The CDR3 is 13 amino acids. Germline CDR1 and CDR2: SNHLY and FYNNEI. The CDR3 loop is CASTRGGRYEQYF. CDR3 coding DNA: TGTGCCAGCACGCGGGGGGGCCGCTACGAGCAGTACTTC. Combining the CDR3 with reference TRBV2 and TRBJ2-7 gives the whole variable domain EPEVTQTPSHQVTQMGQEVILRCVPISNHLYFYWYRQILGQKVEFLVSFYNNEISEKSEIFDDQFSVERPDGSNFTLKIRSTKLEDSAMYFCASTRGGRYEQYFGPGTRLTVT.

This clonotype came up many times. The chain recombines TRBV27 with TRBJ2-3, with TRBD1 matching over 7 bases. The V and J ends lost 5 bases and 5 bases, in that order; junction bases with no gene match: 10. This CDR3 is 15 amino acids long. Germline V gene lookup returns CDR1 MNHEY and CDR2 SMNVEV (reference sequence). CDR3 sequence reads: CASSRDRVGGDTQYF. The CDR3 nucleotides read TGTGCCAGCAGTCGAGACAGGGTCGGTGGAGATACGCAGTATTTT.

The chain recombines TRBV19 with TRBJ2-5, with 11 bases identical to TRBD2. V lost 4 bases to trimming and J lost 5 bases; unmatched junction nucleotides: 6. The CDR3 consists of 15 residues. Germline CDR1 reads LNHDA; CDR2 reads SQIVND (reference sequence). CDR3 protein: CASSSSGGAWETQYF. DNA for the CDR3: TGTGCCAGTAGTAGTAGCGGGGGGGCCTGGGAGACCCAGTACTTC. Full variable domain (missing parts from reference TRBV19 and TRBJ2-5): DGGITQSPKYLFRKEGQNVTLSCEQNLNHDAMYWYRQDPGQGLRLIYYSQIVNDFQKGDIAEGYSVSREKKESFPLTVTSAQKNPTAFYLCASSSSGGAWETQYFGPGTRLLVL.

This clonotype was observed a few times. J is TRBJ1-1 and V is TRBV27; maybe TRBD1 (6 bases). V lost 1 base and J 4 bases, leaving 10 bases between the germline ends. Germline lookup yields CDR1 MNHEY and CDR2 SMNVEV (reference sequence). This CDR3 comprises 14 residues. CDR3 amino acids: CASSLLRGGTEAFF. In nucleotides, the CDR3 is TGTGCCAGCAGTTTATTGAGGGGGGGCACTGAAGCTTTCTTT.